The T cell receptor beta chain under discussion was sequenced for a study of cytomegalovirus exposure and HLA in healthy donors. A multiplex PCR was run with 60 Vbeta primers and 13 Jbeta primers. Produced via immunoSEQ multiplex PCR; TCRdb's table is partial and in-frame only. This sample's table has 77,000 or so clones. The CDR3 sequence is 13 residues long. The V gene's germline CDR1 is ENHRY and CDR2 SYGVKD. J lost 6 bases, V lost 10 bases, and 9 bases had no gene match. Input material: PBMCs. V gene TRBV10-3 combines with J gene TRBJ1-5, with 7 positions matching TRBD1. The clonotype comes from a man aged 25-45 years in good health and CMV-seronegative. The CDR3 nucleotides read TGTGCCAACACAGGGGAGTGGGGTCAGCCCCAGCATTTT. Amino acid sequence: CANTGEWGQPQHF.